The 6 T cell receptor beta chains in this list originate from one sample, sequenced in a study of blood T cell repertoires in COVID-19. Assay: immunoSEQ multiplex PCR; the TCRdb copy retains only in-frame clones and omits some. The sample contains 200,000 to 300,000 clones, 84% of which appear only once. Sequencing was performed on peripheral blood. These receptors all come from a man in his fifties or sixties with acute or convalescent COVID-19.

The chain carries TRBV24-1 and TRBJ2-2, with 8 bases that match TRBD1. The ends lost 9 bases at V and 8 bases at J; junction bases unmatched: 10. Germline lookup yields CDR1 KGHDR and CDR2 SFDVKD. The CDR3 totals 14 residues. The CDR3 DNA is TGTGCCACCCAGGGCAGGGGGCGTCCGGGGGAGCTGTTTTTT. It is translated as CATQGRGRPGELFF.

The CDR3 loop reads CASSSNSGGYHEQYF. DNA for the CDR3: TGTGCCAGCAGCTCCAACTCGGGAGGGTACCACGAGCAGTACTTC. The chain employs TRBV5-6 and TRBJ2-7; TRBD2 matches at 8 bases. Unmatched junction bases numbered 10, after V lost 3 bases and J lost 5 bases. Germline CDR1 SGHDT, CDR2 YYEEEE. This CDR3 has 15 residues.

The gene calls are TRBV4-1 and TRBJ1-2; TRBD1 agrees at 9 bases. Trimming took 3 bases from V and 3 from J; bases not matched to a gene: 11. CDR1 is MGHRA, CDR2 YSYEKL, per germline. The CDR3 totals 17 residues. In nucleotides, the CDR3 is TGCGCCAGCAGCCATGAAGGGGGACAGGGTGCTGACTATGGCTACACCTTC. Its protein product is CASSHEGGQGADYGYTF.

J is TRBJ1-6 and V is TRBV6-6; 7 bases line up with TRBD1. The CDR3 loop spans 14 amino acids. Per the germline V gene, CDR1 is MNHNY and CDR2 is SVGAGI (reference sequence). The junction had 4 bases not matched to a gene; V was cut back by 7 bases and J by 4 bases. The CDR3 sequence is CASTKGQYNSPLHF. DNA of the CDR3: TGTGCCAGCACCAAGGGACAGTATAATTCACCCCTCCACTTT.

The CDR3 spells CASSYGRNGYNEQFF. DNA of the CDR3: TGTGCCAGCAGTTACGGGAGGAATGGCTACAATGAGCAGTTCTTC. The V gene is TRBV6-5, the J gene TRBJ2-1, with a tentative D call TRBD2 (6 bases). The ends were cut back, 2 bases at V and 3 bases at J, with 11 bases in the middle. Per germline, CDR1 MNHEY and CDR2 SVGAGI. The CDR3 contains 15 residues.

V is TRBV6-5 and J is TRBJ2-7; possibly TRBD1 for D (5 bases). This CDR3 spans 12 amino acids. Trimming stripped 7 bases from V and 3 bases from J, with 10 bases between. The V gene's germline CDR1 is MNHEY and CDR2 SVGAGI. The DNA of the CDR3 is TGTGCCAGCAAGCGACAGAACTACGAGCAGTACTTC. It codes for CASKRQNYEQYF.